This T cell receptor (beta chain) was recovered during a study of early T cells in non-severe SARS-CoV-2 infection. Study-level background: Sequencing of unsorted whole blood was done on bulk RNA, leaving chains unpaired. Regarding the study as a whole: Matching results from VDJdb favored anti-spike CD8 responses, leaving private and CD4 specificities undetected.

cDNA molecules, individually, were tagged with unique molecular identifiers. TCRdb used MiXCR to reprocess the 5' RACE reads, holding one entry per CDR3 protein. Of tens of thousands of distinct CDR3 sequences listed, roughly 10% are singletons. CDR1 is SEHNR and CDR2 is FQNEAQ in the germline V gene (reference sequence). The CDR3 has 14 residues. Trimming removed 8 bases from V and 3 bases from J, with 14 bases in between. This clonotype was seen many times. Its antigen is not identified. The sequence came from an adult who was a healthcare worker with PCR-confirmed SARS-CoV-2 infection or an uninfected control (not recorded which). The sequenced sample was whole blood. The chain uses TRBV7-9 and TRBJ2-1; D is ambiguous. CDR3 sequence: CASGRAEYYNEQFF. DNA for the CDR3: TGTGCCAGCGGCCGGGCAGAATACTACAATGAGCAGTTCTTC.